This TCR beta chain was captured in a study of response to subunit inactivated influenza vaccine. Study results and limitations: Each seasonal influenza vaccination recruits few new T cells, the authors suggested.

Comment on this clonotype: Its antigen is still unknown. A much larger clone lies a single base off, so this may be a read error.

TCRdb processed the RT-PCR reads anew with MiXCR; each CDR3 protein has one entry. Of roughly 650,000 distinct CDR3 sequences detected, 12% to 15% appear once; the ten largest clones hold less than 8.5%. The sequenced sample was PBMCs from blood, obtained less than 15 days before vaccination. The source of this sequence is a man between 45 and 60 years old who received an inactivated influenza vaccine.

The CDR3 DNA sequence: TGTGCCAGCAGTCGTGTCCGTCCGACTAGATTCAATGAGCAGTTCTTC. It translates to CASSRVRPTRFNEQFF. The chain links TRBV6-1 to TRBJ2-1; the D gene is possibly TRBD2 (6 bases). The V end lost 5 bases, the J end lost 6 bases, and 20 bases lay between the germline ends. The CDR3 sequence is 16 residues long. Per germline, CDR1 MNHNS and CDR2 SASEGT.